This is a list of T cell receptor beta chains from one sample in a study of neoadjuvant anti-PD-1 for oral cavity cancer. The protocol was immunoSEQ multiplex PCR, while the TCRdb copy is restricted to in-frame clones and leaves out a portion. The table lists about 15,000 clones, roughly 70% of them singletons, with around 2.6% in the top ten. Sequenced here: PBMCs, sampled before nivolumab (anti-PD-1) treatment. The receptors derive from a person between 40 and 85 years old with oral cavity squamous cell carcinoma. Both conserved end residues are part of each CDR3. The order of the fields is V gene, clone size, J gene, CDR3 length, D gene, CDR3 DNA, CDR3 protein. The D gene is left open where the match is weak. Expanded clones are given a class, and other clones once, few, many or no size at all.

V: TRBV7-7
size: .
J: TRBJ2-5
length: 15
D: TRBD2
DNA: TGTGCTAGCAGCTCCCAGGGAGGGTGGCAAGAGACCCAGTACTTC
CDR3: CASSSQGGWQETQYF

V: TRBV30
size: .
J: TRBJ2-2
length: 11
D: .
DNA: TGTGCCTGGAGCTGGGCCGGGGAGCTGTTTTTT
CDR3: CAWSWAGELFF

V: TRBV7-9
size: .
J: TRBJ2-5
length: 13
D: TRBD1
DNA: TGTGCCAGCAGCGGACAGGGAGTGGAGACCCAGTACTTC
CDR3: CASSGQGVETQYF

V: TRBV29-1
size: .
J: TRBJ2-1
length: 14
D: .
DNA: TGCAGCGTGCAGGAGGGGAGACTCTACAATGAGCAGTTCTTC
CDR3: CSVQEGRLYNEQFF

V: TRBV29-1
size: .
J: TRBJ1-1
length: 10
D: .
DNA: TGCAGCGTTGAAGGCATTGAAGCTTTCTTT
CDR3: CSVEGIEAFF

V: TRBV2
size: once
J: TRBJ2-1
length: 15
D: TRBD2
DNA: TGTGCCAGCGTGGATCTAGCGGGAGGGGTATATGAGCAGTTCTTC
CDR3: CASVDLAGGVYEQFF

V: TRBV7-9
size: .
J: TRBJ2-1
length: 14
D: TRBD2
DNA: TGTGCCAGCAGCCCGGGGACTAGTTTCAATGAGCAGTTCTTC
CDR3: CASSPGTSFNEQFF

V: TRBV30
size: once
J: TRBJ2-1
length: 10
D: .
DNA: TGTGCCTGGAGTGTACGTGAGCAGTTCTTC
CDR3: CAWSVREQFF

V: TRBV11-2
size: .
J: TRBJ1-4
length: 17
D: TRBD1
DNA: TGTGCCAGCAGCCTAGGGACAGGGGGAGCAACTAATGAAAAACTGTTTTTT
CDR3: CASSLGTGGATNEKLFF

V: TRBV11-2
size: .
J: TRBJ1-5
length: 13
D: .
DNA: TGTGCCAGCAGATTCGGAGTTAATCAGCCCCAGCATTTT
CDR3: CASRFGVNQPQHF

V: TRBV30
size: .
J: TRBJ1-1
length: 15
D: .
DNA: TGTGCCTGGATTCCTGGGCTTCTCGAGAACACTGAAGCTTTCTTT
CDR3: CAWIPGLLENTEAFF

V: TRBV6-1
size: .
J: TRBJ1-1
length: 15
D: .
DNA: TGTGCCAGCAGTGCCCTTCAAAGCGGGGACACTGAAGCTTTCTTT
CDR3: CASSALQSGDTEAFF

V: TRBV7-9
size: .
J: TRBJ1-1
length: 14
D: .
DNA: TGTGCCAGCAGCTTATTAGAGGGGAGGACTGAAGCTTTCTTT
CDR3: CASSLLEGRTEAFF

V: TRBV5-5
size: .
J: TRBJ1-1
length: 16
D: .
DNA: TGTGCCAGCAGCTGGCAGCGGGGCGCTTTGAGCACTGAAGCTTTCTTT
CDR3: CASSWQRGALSTEAFF

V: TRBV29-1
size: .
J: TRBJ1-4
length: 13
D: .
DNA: TGCAGCGTCGAGGGACATAGTAATGAAAAACTGTTTTTT
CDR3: CSVEGHSNEKLFF

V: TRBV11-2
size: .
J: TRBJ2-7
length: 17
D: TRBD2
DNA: TGTGCCAGCAGCTTAGATCGGAATAGCGGGAGCTCCTACGAGCAGTACTTC
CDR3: CASSLDRNSGSSYEQYF

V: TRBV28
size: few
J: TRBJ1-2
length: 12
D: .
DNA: TGTGCCCACGGCGGCGGACTCTATGGCTACACCTTC
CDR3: CAHGGGLYGYTF

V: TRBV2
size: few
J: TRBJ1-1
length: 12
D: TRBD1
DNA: TGTGCCAACGACAGGGGAGTCACTGAAGCTTTCTTT
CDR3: CANDRGVTEAFF

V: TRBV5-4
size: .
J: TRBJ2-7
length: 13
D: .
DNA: TGTGCCAGCAGCTTGGACTGGTCCTACGAGCAGTACTTC
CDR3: CASSLDWSYEQYF

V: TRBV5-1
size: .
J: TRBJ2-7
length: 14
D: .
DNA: TGCGCCAGCAGCTTGCAGGGGCTCGGCTACGAGCAGTACTTC
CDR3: CASSLQGLGYEQYF

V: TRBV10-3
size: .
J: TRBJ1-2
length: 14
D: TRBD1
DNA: TGTGCCATCAGTGAGTCAGAGACAGGGATCGGCTACACCTTC
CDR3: CAISESETGIGYTF

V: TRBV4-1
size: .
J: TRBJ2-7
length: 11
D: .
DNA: TGCGCCAGCAGCCACCTCTACGAGCAGTACTTC
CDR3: CASSHLYEQYF

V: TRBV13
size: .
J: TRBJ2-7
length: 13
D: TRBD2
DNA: TGTGCCAGCCCTGAGATGGGAGGGTACGAGCAGTACTTC
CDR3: CASPEMGGYEQYF

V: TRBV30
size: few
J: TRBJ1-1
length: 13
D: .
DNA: TGTGCCTGGAGTGGGAAGGGGAACACTGAAGCTTTCTTT
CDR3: CAWSGKGNTEAFF

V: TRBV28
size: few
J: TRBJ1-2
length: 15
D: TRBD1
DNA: TGTGCCAGCAGCCCCTCAGTGGGACAGGGTTATGGCTACACCTTC
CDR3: CASSPSVGQGYGYTF

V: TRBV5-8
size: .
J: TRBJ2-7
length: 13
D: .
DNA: TGTGCCAGCAGCTTCGGGACAAACTACGAGCAGTACTTC
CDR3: CASSFGTNYEQYF

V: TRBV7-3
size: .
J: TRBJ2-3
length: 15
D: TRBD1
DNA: TGTGCCAGCAGCCCGGACAGGGGAGGTACAGATACGCAGTATTTT
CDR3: CASSPDRGGTDTQYF

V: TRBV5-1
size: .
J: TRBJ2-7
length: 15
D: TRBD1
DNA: TGCGCCAGCAGCTTGGAGGCAGGGGGCTTTTACGAGCAGTACTTC
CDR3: CASSLEAGGFYEQYF

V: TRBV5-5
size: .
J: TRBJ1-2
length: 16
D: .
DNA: TGTGCCAGCAGCTCGGGAACGTCAGGGGTTTACTATGGCTACACCTTC
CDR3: CASSSGTSGVYYGYTF

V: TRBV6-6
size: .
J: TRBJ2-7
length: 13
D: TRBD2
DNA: TGTGCCAGCGTCTCGGGCGGGGGCTACGAGCAGTACTTC
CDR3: CASVSGGGYEQYF

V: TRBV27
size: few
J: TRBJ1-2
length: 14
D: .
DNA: TGTGCCAGCAGTTTATCGTTAGGGGGGGGTGGCTACACCTTC
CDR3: CASSLSLGGGGYTF

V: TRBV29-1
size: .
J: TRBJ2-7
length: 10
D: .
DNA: TGCAGCGTTGTGTTCTACGAGCAGTACTTC
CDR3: CSVVFYEQYF

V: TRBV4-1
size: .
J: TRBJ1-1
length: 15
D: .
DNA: TGCGCCAGCAGCCAAGGTGCAGGGGAAAACACTGAAGCTTTCTTT
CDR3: CASSQGAGENTEAFF

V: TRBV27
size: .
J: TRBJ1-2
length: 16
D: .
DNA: TGTGCCAGCATCATTCACCGCCCGACCCGTAGATATGGCTACACCTTC
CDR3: CASIIHRPTRRYGYTF

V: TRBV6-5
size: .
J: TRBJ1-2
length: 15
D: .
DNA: TGTGCCAGCTATGCTAACGGGTCTCCGGGGGCTGGCTACACCTTC
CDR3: CASYANGSPGAGYTF

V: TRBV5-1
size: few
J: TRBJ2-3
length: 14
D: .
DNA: TGCGCCAGCAGCTTGGAAGAGGTCACAGATACGCAGTATTTT
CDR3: CASSLEEVTDTQYF

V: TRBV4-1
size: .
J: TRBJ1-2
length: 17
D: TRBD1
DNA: TGCGCCAGCAGCCACCCGGACAGGGGCCCTAACAACTATGGCTACACCTTC
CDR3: CASSHPDRGPNNYGYTF

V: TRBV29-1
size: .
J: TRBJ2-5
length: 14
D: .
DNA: TGCAGCGTTGAATTTAGGGGTGAGGTAGAGACCCAGTACTTC
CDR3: CSVEFRGEVETQYF

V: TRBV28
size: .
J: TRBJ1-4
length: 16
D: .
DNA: TGTGCCAGCAGCCCTCCTCCGGGACAAGGAGGGGAAAAACTGTTTTTT
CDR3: CASSPPPGQGGEKLFF

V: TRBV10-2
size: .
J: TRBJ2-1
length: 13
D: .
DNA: TGCGCCTCTGAGGGGCTAGCTGACAATGAGCAGTTCTTC
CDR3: CASEGLADNEQFF